Given below is one T cell receptor (beta chain) in context. Its matching antigen is unknown. With 2 bases removed from V and 0 bases from J, the gap between germline ends came to 12 bases. The CDR3 covers 16 residues. Germline values: CDR1 KGHSH, CDR2 LQKENI. The source of the sample is a study of T cell responses to AZD1222 COVID-19 vaccine. General study findings and limits: With dominance at 160-218 and 743-854, vaccine-associated CD4 TCRs spanned spike.

Profiled with immunoSEQ multiplex PCR; TCRdb holds only in-frame clones, not every one. The data hold fewer than 200,000 clones, with 85% to 90% observed a single time. The gene calls are TRBV18 and TRBJ2-3; D is unresolved. This TCR was recovered from an adult in good health. This sample comprised peripheral blood, obtained on day 0 of AZD1222 vaccination. Written as DNA, the CDR3 is TGTGCCAGCTCACCAGTTCGTGGACCTAGCACAGATACGCAGTATTTT. This translates into CASSPVRGPSTDTQYF.